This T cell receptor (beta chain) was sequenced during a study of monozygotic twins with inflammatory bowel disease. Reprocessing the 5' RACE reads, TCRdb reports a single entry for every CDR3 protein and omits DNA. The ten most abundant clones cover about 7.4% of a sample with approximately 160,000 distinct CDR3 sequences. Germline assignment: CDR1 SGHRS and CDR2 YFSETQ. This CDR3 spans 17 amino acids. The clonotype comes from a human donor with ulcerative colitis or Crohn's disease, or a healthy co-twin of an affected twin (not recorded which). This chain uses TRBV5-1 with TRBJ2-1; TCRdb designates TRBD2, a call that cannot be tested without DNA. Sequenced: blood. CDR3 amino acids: CASSLEASGRGYNEQFF.